These 27 T cell receptor beta chains were all obtained from the same sample, sequenced in a study of T cell responses to AZD1222 COVID-19 vaccine. Sequenced by immunoSEQ multiplex PCR; TCRdb stores in-frame clones only, minus some. The sample has about 170,000 clones; roughly nine tenths are singletons. Sample: peripheral blood, taken on day 0 of AZD1222 vaccination. The origin of the receptors is an adult in good health.

V usage is TRBV14 and J usage is TRBJ2-1; 11 bases align to TRBD1. The CDR3 totals 15 residues. Trimming at V came to 3 bases and at J to 7 bases, leaving 5 bases not matched to a gene. Per the germline V gene, CDR1 is SGHDN and CDR2 is FVKESK. CDR3 coding DNA: TGTGCCAGCAGCCAGGACAGGGGGCTCTTTAATGAGCAGTTCTTC. Protein: CASSQDRGLFNEQFF. Complete variable domain (other parts from reference TRBV14 and TRBJ2-1): EAGVTQFPSHSVIEKGQTVTLRCDPISGHDNLYWYRRVMGKEIKFLLHFVKESKQDESGMPNNRFLAERTGGTYSTLKVQPAELEDSGVYFCASSQDRGLFNEQFFGPGTRLTVL.

The V call is TRBV29-1, the J call TRBJ2-3; TRBD2 aligns across 8 bases. The V gene end was trimmed by 0 bases and the J gene end by 4 bases; junction bases not matched to a gene: 12. This CDR3 has 17 amino acids. Germline CDR1 SQVTM, CDR2 ANQGSEA. The CDR3 DNA sequence: TGCAGCGTTGAAGACGCCGAAATAGCGGGGTTGGCAGATACGCAGTATTTT. This codes for CSVEDAEIAGLADTQYF.

The gene calls are TRBV2 and TRBJ2-1; possible D gene TRBD1, 6 bases. The V gene lost 7 bases and the J gene lost 9 bases, with 16 bases spanning the gap. Per the germline V gene, CDR1 is SNHLY and CDR2 is FYNNEI. The CDR3 contains 13 residues. The CDR3 nucleotides are TGTGCCAGCAAGTACGTGGGACACCTTGAGCAGTTCTTC. The encoded protein is CASKYVGHLEQFF. Filled out from reference TRBV2 and TRBJ2-1, the complete variable domain reads EPEVTQTPSHQVTQMGQEVILRCVPISNHLYFYWYRQILGQKVEFLVSFYNNEISEKSEIFDDQFSVERPDGSNFTLKIRSTKLEDSAMYFCASKYVGHLEQFFGPGTRLTVL.

The V gene is TRBV12-3 or TRBV12-4, the J gene TRBJ1-2; D uncertain. Between the trimmed V and J ends, which lost 5 bases and 8 bases, there was a span of 9 bases. The CDR3 sequence is 11 residues long. The CDR3 DNA reads as TGTGCCAGCAGTCTAGGCCACGGCTACACCTTC. Translating gives CASSLGHGYTF.

The rearrangement joins TRBV10-3 to TRBJ2-1, with 7 bases identical to TRBD1. The CDR3 length is 15 residues. From germline, CDR1 is ENHRY and CDR2 SYGVKD. V shed 6 bases and J 1 base; nucleotides not matched to a gene: 6. The CDR3 protein is CAIREQGLSYNEQFF. The CDR3 nucleotides are TGTGCCATCAGGGAACAGGGGCTTTCCTACAATGAGCAGTTCTTC.

This clone appeared a few times. The chain joins TRBV3-1 (or the pseudogene TRBV3-2) to TRBJ1-6; D gene unclear. This CDR3 is built from 14 residues. The germline CDR1 and CDR2 sequences are LGHDT and YNNKEL (reference sequence). V was cut by 2 bases and J by 6 bases, with 8 bases left in between. CDR3 sequence reads: CASSQQQPNSPLHF. As DNA, the CDR3 is TGTGCCAGCAGCCAACAACAGCCTAATTCACCCCTCCACTTT.

The chain is built from TRBV28 and TRBJ2-3; maybe TRBD2 (5 bases). Germline values: CDR1 MDHEN, CDR2 SYDVKM. V was cut by 6 bases and J by 5 bases, with 15 bases left in between. The CDR3 sequence is 14 residues long. CDR3 in amino acids: CASSPRDSQDTQYF. For the CDR3, the DNA is TGTGCCAGCAGCCCCCGGGATAGTCAAGATACGCAGTATTTT.

This clone has a single count. This rearrangement joins TRBV6-5 to TRBJ2-3; D is undetermined. Germline CDR1 reads MNHEY; CDR2 reads SVGAGI. This CDR3 has 13 amino acids. The ends were cut back, 6 bases at V and 8 bases at J, with 15 bases in the middle. The CDR3 DNA follows: TGTGCCAGCAGGACCCCTGCGTCAGGTACGCAGTATTTT. Translation gives CASRTPASGTQYF.

This chain connects TRBV6-1 to TRBJ1-2, with 7 bases aligning to TRBD1. Germline V CDR1 and CDR2: MNHNS, SASEGT. The CDR3 is made up of 15 amino acids. V lost 0 bases, J lost 4 bases, and 5 bases stayed unmatched. The CDR3 here is CASSEAQGDLYGYTF. In DNA form, the CDR3 reads TGTGCCAGCAGTGAAGCGCAGGGGGATCTCTATGGCTACACCTTC.

V usage is TRBV20-1 and J usage is TRBJ2-7; 10 nucleotides align to TRBD2. The junction had 5 bases not matched to a gene; V was cut back by 3 bases and J by 3 bases. The CDR3 has 14 residues. Looked up from germline, CDR1 is DFQATT and CDR2 is SNEGSKA (reference sequence). CDR3 bases: TGCAGTGCTAGTTCTAGCGGGGGTATCTACGAGCAGTACTTC. It is translated as CSASSSGGIYEQYF.

The gene calls are TRBV6-5 and TRBJ1-6; no clear D. Germline CDR1 and CDR2: MNHEY and SVGAGI. The CDR3 totals 14 residues. The V end was cut by 6 bases, the J end by 0 bases, with 6 bases between. CDR3 coding DNA: TGTGCCAGCAGCCAGATCTCCTATAATTCACCCCTCCACTTT. It translates to CASSQISYNSPLHF.

This rearrangement joins TRBV5-4 to TRBJ2-2; a possible D gene is TRBD1 (6 bases). CDR1 and CDR2 (germline): SGHNT, YYREEE (reference sequence). The CDR3 has 16 amino acids. V lost 2 bases and J lost 6, with 17 bases in between. CDR3 sequence (DNA): TGTGCCAGCAGCTTTCGGATACAGGGTGTGTCCGGGGAGCTGTTTTTT. Amino acid sequence: CASSFRIQGVSGELFF. The entire variable domain, with the rest obtained from reference TRBV5-4 and TRBJ2-2, is as follows: ETGVTQSPTHLIKTRGQQVTLRCSSQSGHNTVSWYQQALGQGPQFIFQYYREEENGRGNFPPRFSGLQFPNYSSELNVNALELDDSALYLCASSFRIQGVSGELFFGEGSRLTVL.

The V call is TRBV6-4, the J call TRBJ1-1, with 10 bases matching TRBD1. Germline values: CDR1 MRHNA, CDR2 SNTAGT. V lost 6 bases, J lost 5 bases, and 6 bases stayed unmatched. The CDR3 totals 14 residues. CDR3 loop: CASSRDRGGTEAFF. CDR3 nucleotide sequence: TGTGCCAGCAGCCGGGACAGGGGAGGTACTGAAGCTTTCTTT.

This clone was detected only once. The J gene is TRBJ2-5, the V gene TRBV7-2, with 8 bases that match TRBD1. The CDR3 consists of 14 residues. In germline, CDR1 is SGHTA, CDR2 FQGNSA. V was pared by 6 bases and J by 5 bases, with 8 bases of the junction left unmatched. The CDR3 loop is CASRAGTGTETQYF. The CDR3 DNA is TGTGCCAGCAGGGCCGGGACAGGAACGGAGACCCAGTACTTC.

V gene TRBV3-1 (or the pseudogene TRBV3-2) combines with J gene TRBJ1-2; D call uncertain. Germline V lookup: CDR1 LGHDT, CDR2 YNNKEL (reference sequence). CDR3 length: 16 amino acids. V lost 1 base to trimming and J lost 2 bases, with 14 bases between them. CDR3 amino acids: CASSQVLRQENYGYTF. The CDR3 DNA reads as TGTGCCAGCAGCCAAGTTCTTCGGCAGGAGAACTATGGCTACACCTTC.

The chain carries TRBV7-6 and TRBJ2-1, with TRBD2 as a possible D gene (6 bases). CDR3 size: 15 residues. Trimming removed 0 bases at V and 5 bases at J, with 11 bases between. Per germline, CDR1 SGHVS and CDR2 FNYEAQ. The CDR3 DNA is TGTGCCAGCAGCTTAGCGGGGGAGGCCGACAATGAGCAGTTCTTC. Its translation is CASSLAGEADNEQFF.

The CDR3 region has the DNA TGTGCCAGTAGTCCAGGGGCGTCAGGCCAGCCCCAGCATTTT. This sequence encodes CASSPGASGQPQHF. The chain uses TRBV19 and TRBJ1-5; perhaps TRBD1 as D (6 bases). The germline V gene encodes CDR1 LNHDA and CDR2 SQIVND (reference sequence). The CDR3 sequence is 14 residues long. Trimming left V 5 bases short and J 7 bases short, with 15 bases between.

This clone was counted only a few times. The chain combines TRBV19 with TRBJ1-5, with 8 positions matching TRBD1. CDR1 is LNHDA and CDR2 is SQIVND in the germline V gene (reference sequence). The CDR3 has 15 residues. V was pared by 2 bases and J by 6 bases, with 6 bases of the junction left unmatched. The CDR3 sequence: CASSIRNRGFQPQHF. CDR3 nucleotides: TGTGCCAGTAGTATACGGAACAGGGGGTTTCAGCCCCAGCATTTT.

This clone was seen only once. The chain recombines TRBV30 with TRBJ2-4; 9 bases map to TRBD1. With 2 bases clipped from V and 4 bases from J, the junction kept 3 bases outside the gene matches. This CDR3 has 14 amino acids. Germline V CDR1 and CDR2: GTSNPN, SVGIG (reference sequence). Here the CDR3 DNA reads TGTGCCTGGAGTATTGGGACAGGGAAAAACATTCAGTACTTC. Translating gives CAWSIGTGKNIQYF.

This sequence joins TRBV11-2 and TRBJ2-6, with D uncertain. Trimming took 1 base from V and 0 from J, leaving 7 bases between them. The CDR3 sequence is 16 residues long. CDR1 SGHAT and CDR2 FQNNGV come from the germline V gene. CDR3 nucleotide sequence: TGTGCCAGCAGCTTAGTCCGGATCTCTGGGGCCAACGTCCTGACTTTC. Translating gives CASSLVRISGANVLTF.

CDR3 coding DNA: TGTGCCAGCAGCTCTAGCGGGCAACACAATGAGCAGTTCTTC. This sequence encodes CASSSSGQHNEQFF. The chain uses TRBV7-9 and TRBJ2-1; 8 nucleotides align to TRBD2. CDR1 is SEHNR and CDR2 is FQNEAQ in the germline V gene (reference sequence). The CDR3 totals 14 residues. V lost 4 bases, J lost 5 bases, and 4 bases stayed unmatched.

This chain links TRBV7-2 with TRBJ1-4, with 9 positions matching TRBD1. The CDR3 extends over 14 amino acids. Germline CDR1 is SGHTA and CDR2 is FQGNSA. The V segment lost 5 bases and the J segment 10 bases; nucleotides outside the gene matches: 8. The CDR3 DNA is TGTGCCAGCAGCATTGGGACAGGGAACGTAAAACTGTTTTTT. Residues: CASSIGTGNVKLFF.

The chain couples TRBV14 to TRBJ2-5; 12 bases match TRBD2. The V segment lost 6 bases and the J segment 4 bases; nucleotides outside the gene matches: 6. Germline V gene data show CDR1 as SGHDN and CDR2 as FVKESK. The length of the CDR3 is 15 residues. This CDR3 is CASRPSGGAGETQYF. For the CDR3, the DNA is TGTGCCAGCAGGCCTAGCGGGGGGGCCGGAGAGACCCAGTACTTC.

Details on this clone: Other nucleotide sequences from this sample produce the same CDR3. This sequence joins TRBV3-1 (or the pseudogene TRBV3-2) and TRBJ2-5; D gene ambiguous. The CDR3 is 12 residues long. Deletions cut 1 base from V and 5 bases from J, with 5 bases between. The germline CDR1 and CDR2 sequences are LGHDT and YNNKEL (reference sequence). The CDR3 protein is CASSQVSETQYF. The CDR3 coding sequence is TGTGCCAGCAGCCAAGTTAGTGAGACCCAGTACTTC.

The rearrangement links TRBV3-1 (or the pseudogene TRBV3-2) to TRBJ2-1; D not certain. The germline CDR1 and CDR2 sequences are LGHDT and YNNKEL (reference sequence). The CDR3 runs to 15 residues. Trimming pared 0 bases from V and 8 bases from J, leaving 14 bases between. CDR3 sequence: CASSQDPARSHEQFF. DNA for the CDR3: TGTGCCAGCAGCCAAGATCCGGCCCGCAGCCATGAGCAGTTCTTC.

The chain recombines TRBV25-1 with TRBJ1-1, with D tentatively TRBD1 (6 bases). The germline V and J ends were trimmed by 5 bases and 4 bases, with 14 bases remaining between them. This CDR3 has 14 amino acids. The germline CDR1 and CDR2 sequences are MGHDK and SYGVNS. The CDR3, as DNA: TGTGCCAGCAGTTTTGGGGGGCGGGCCACTGAAGCTTTCTTT. The encoded protein is CASSFGGRATEAFF.

The chain carries TRBV12-3 or TRBV12-4 and TRBJ1-6, with D unclear. This CDR3 has 12 amino acids. Trimming pared 5 bases from V and 9 bases from J, leaving 8 bases between. CDR3 amino acids: CASSPGISPLHF. The CDR3 nucleotides are TGTGCCAGCAGTCCCGGGATTTCACCCCTCCACTTT.